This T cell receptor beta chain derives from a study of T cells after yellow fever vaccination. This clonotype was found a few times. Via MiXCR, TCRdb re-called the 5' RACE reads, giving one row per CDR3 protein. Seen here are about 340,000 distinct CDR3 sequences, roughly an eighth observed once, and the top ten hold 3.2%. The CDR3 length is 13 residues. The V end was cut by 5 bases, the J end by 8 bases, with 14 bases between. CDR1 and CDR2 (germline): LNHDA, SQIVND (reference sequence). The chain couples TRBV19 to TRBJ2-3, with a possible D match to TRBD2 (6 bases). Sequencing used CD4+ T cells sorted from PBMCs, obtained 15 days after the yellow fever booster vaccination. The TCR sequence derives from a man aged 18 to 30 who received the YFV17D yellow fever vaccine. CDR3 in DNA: TGTGCCAGTAGTGCCCGACTAGTTCCTACGCAGTATTTT. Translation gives CASSARLVPTQYF. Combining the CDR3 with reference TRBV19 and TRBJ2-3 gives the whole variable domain DGGITQSPKYLFRKEGQNVTLSCEQNLNHDAMYWYRQDPGQGLRLIYYSQIVNDFQKGDIAEGYSVSREKKESFPLTVTSAQKNPTAFYLCASSARLVPTQYFGPGTRLTVL.